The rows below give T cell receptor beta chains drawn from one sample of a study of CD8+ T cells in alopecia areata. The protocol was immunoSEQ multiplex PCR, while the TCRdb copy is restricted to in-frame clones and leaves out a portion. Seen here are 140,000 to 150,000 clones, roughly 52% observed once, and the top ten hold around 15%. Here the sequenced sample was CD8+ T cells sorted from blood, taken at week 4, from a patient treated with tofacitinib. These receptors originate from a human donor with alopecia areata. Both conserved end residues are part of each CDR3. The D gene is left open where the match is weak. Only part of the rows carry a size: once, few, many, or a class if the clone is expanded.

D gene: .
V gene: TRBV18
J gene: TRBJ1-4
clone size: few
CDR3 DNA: TGTGCCAGCTCACCATCCGACTCGGTCGTCGAAAAACTGTTTTTT
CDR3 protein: CASSPSDSVVEKLFF

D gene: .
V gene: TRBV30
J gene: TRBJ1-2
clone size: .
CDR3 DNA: TGTGCCTGGAGTGTCTCTTGGACATTCCATGGCTACACCTTC
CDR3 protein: CAWSVSWTFHGYTF

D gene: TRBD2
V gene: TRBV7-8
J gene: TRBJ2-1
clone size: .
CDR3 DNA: TGTGCCAGCAGCTTAGGCGGGGGGGCCGCGTACAATGAGCAGTTCTTC
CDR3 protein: CASSLGGGAAYNEQFF

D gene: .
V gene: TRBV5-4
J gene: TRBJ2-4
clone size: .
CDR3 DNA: TGTGCCAGCAGCGGGTCAAACATTCAGTACTTC
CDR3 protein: CASSGSNIQYF

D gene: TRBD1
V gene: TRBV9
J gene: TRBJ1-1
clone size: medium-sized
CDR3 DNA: TGTGCCAGCAGCGGACAGGGATTGGGGACTTTCTTT
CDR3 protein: CASSGQGLGTFF

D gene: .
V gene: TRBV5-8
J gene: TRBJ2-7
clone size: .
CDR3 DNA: TGTGCCAGCAGCTTGGTGGAGGGCTCGTCCTACGAGCAGTACTTC
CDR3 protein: CASSLVEGSSYEQYF

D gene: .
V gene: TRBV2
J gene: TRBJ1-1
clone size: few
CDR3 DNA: TGTGCCAGCAGTGAGAGGGGAGAGGGGAACACTGAAGCTTTCTTT
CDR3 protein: CASSERGEGNTEAFF

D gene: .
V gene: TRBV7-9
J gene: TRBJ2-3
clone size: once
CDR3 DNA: TGTGCCAGCAGCTTATTTTTCGGCCGCACAGATACGCAGTATTTT
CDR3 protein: CASSLFFGRTDTQYF

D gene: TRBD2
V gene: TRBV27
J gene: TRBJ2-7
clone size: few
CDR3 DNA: TGTGCCAGCAGGTTAGCGGGGGCGATTTACGAGCAGTACTTC
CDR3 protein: CASRLAGAIYEQYF

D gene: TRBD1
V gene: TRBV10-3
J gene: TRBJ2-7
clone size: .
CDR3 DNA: TGTGCCATCAGTGAGTCCGATCGAGCAGGGGGTTACGAGCAGTACTTC
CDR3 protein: CAISESDRAGGYEQYF

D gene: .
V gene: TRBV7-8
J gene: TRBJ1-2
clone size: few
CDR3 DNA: TGTGCCAGCAGCCGCACCCCAGACAGGAGCTATGGCTACACCTTC
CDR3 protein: CASSRTPDRSYGYTF

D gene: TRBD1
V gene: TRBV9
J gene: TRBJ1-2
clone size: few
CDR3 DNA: TGTGCCAGCAGCGTAGGTGGGAGACAGGGGACCGGCTACACCTTC
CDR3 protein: CASSVGGRQGTGYTF

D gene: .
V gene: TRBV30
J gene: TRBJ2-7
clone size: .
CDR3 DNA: TGTGCCTTACTGCTACTGGGGGCGGCAACCGACGTTTCGCAGTACTTC
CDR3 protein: CALLLLGAATDVSQYF

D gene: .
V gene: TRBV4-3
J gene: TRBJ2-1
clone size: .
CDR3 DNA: TGCGCCAGCAGCCAATCCCCTTCGACTGGGGATGAGCAGTTCTTC
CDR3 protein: CASSQSPSTGDEQFF

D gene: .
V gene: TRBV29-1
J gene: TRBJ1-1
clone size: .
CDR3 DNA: TGCAGCGTTGAAGCCCCTTCGGAGAGGGAGATGAACACTGAAGCTTTCTTT
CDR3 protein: CSVEAPSEREMNTEAFF

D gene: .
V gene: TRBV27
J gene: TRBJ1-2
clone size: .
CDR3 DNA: TGTGCCAGCACCGGGAAGGGCCAGGTCGCCTCTAACTATGGCTACACCTTC
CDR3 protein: CASTGKGQVASNYGYTF

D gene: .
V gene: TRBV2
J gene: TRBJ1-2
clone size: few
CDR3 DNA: TGTGCCAGCAGTGAATCTGATGGCTACACCTTC
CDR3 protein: CASSESDGYTF

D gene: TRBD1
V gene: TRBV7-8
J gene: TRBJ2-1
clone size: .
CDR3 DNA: TGTGCCAGCAGCTGGGACAGGCACAATGAGCAGTTCTTC
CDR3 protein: CASSWDRHNEQFF

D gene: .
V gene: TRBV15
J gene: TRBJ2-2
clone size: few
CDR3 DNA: TGTGCCACCAGCAGAGATGTGCCCGTCAGGCTCACCGGGGAGCTGTTTTTT
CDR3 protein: CATSRDVPVRLTGELFF

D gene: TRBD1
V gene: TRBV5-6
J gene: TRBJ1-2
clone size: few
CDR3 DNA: TGTGCCAGCAGCCAGGACAGGAACTATGGCTACACCTTC
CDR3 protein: CASSQDRNYGYTF

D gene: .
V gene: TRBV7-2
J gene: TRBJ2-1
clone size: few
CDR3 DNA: TGTGCCAGCAGCTTAGGGCAGGCCAGCTCCTACAATGAGCAGTTCTTC
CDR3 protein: CASSLGQASSYNEQFF

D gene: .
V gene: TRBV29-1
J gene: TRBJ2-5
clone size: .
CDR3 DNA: TGCAGCACCGCCCTGGGTCCAGGGCGGCTCAATCGGGAGACCCAGTACTTC
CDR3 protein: CSTALGPGRLNRETQYF

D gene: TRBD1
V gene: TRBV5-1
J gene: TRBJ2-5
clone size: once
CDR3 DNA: TGCGCCAGCAGCTTTGGGGACAGGGGGCGAGAGACCCAGTACTTC
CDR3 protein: CASSFGDRGRETQYF

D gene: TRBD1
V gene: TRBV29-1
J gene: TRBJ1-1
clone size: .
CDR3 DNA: TGCAGCGTTGAAGATCAGGGGGCGGGGAACACTGAAGCTTTCTTT
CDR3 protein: CSVEDQGAGNTEAFF

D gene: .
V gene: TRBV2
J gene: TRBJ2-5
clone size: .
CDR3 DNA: TGTGCCAGCAGCCTGGGGATCCAAGAGACCCAGTACTTC
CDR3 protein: CASSLGIQETQYF

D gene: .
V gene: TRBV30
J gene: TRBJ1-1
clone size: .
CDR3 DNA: TGTGCCTGGAGTGTGGAGGGCACTGAAGCTTTCTTT
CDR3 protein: CAWSVEGTEAFF

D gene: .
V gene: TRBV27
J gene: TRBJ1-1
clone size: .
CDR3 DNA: TGTGCCAGCAGTCTAACAGTGAACACTGAAGCTTTCTTT
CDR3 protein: CASSLTVNTEAFF

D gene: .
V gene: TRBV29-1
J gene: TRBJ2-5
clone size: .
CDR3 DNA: TGCAGCGTTGAAGACCGACAGCTTGGGCTCAGGGCCCAGTACTTC
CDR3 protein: CSVEDRQLGLRAQYF

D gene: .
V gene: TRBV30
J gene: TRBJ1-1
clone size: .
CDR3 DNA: TGTGCCTGGAGTCCCTCGGGCACTGAAGCTTTCTTT
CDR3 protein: CAWSPSGTEAFF

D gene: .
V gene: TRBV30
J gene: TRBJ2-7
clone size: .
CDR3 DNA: TGTGCCTGGAGTGTTGGCAGCAGCTCCTACGAGCAGTACTTC
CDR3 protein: CAWSVGSSSYEQYF

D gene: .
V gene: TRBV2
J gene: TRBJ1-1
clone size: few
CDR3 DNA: TGTGCCAGCAGCCCTACCGGGGGAGCTTTCTTT
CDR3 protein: CASSPTGGAFF

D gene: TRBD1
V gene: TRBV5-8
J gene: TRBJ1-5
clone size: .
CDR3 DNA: TGTGCCAGCAGCCCGGACAGGGCGGCCAATCAGCCCCAGCATTTT
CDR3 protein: CASSPDRAANQPQHF

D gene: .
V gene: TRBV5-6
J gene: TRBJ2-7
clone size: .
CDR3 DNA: TGTGCCAGCAGTTCCGGTAAGGGGGAGCAGTACTTC
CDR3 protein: CASSSGKGEQYF

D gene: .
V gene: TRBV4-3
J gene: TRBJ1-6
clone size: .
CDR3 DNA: TGCGCCAGCAGCCAAGTTACGACCCGGTCCGGCTCACCCCTCCACTTT
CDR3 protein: CASSQVTTRSGSPLHF

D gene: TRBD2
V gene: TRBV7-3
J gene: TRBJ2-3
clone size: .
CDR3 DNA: TGTGCCAGCAGCTTCGGGACTAGCGGGGGCCTACGGGATACGCAGTATTTT
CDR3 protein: CASSFGTSGGLRDTQYF

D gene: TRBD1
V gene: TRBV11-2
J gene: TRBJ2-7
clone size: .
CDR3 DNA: TGTGCCAGCAGACATAAACCGGGACAGGGCTACGAGCAGTACTTC
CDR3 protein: CASRHKPGQGYEQYF

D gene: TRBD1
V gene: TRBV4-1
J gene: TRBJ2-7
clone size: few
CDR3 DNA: TGCGCCAGCAGCCAAGGGGACAGGGTAGCCTACGAGCAGTACTTC
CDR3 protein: CASSQGDRVAYEQYF

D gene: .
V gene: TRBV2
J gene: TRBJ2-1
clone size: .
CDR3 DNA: TGTGCAGAACGGGGCCAAGACAGGCACTCCCTTCCAGACAATGAGCAGTTCTTC
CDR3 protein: CAERGQDRHSLPDNEQFF

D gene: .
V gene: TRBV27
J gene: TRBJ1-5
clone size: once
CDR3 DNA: TGTGCCAGCAGTTTATCCCCCGGGACACGAAAAGATCAGCCCCAGCATTTT
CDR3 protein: CASSLSPGTRKDQPQHF

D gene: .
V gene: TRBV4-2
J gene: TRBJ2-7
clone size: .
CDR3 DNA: TGTGCCAGCAGCCACCCCACAGGGGGGGCCTACGAGCAGTACTTC
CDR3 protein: CASSHPTGGAYEQYF

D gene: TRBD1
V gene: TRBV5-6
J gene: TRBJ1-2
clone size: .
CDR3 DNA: TGTGCCAGCAGCGAGGACAGGGAAGCGGCTGGCTACACCTTC
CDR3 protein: CASSEDREAAGYTF

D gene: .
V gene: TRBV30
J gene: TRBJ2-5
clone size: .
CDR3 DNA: TGTGCCTGGAGTGGATACAGGGAGGGACAAGAGACCCAGTACTTC
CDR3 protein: CAWSGYREGQETQYF

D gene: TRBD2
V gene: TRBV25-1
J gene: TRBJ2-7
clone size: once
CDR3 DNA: TGTGCCAGCAGCCACAGCGGGGCCTACGAGCAGTACTTC
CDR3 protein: CASSHSGAYEQYF

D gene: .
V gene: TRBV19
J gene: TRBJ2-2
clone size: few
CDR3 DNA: TGTGCCAGTAGTTCCCTATCCGGGACGGCTTTTGGCACCGGGGAGCTGTTTTTT
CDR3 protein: CASSSLSGTAFGTGELFF

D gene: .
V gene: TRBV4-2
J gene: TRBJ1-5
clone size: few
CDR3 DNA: TGTGCCAGCAGCCAAGAAAGGGGGTTAAACAATCAGCCCCAGCATTTT
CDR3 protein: CASSQERGLNNQPQHF

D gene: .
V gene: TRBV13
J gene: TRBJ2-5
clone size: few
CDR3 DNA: TGTGCCAGCAGCTCCCAAGGGGGGCTAGGAGAGACCCAGTACTTC
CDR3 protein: CASSSQGGLGETQYF

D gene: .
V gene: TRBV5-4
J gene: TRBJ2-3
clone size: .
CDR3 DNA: TGTGCCAGCAGCTTAAATAGGGCGACCCCCACAGATACGCAGTATTTT
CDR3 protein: CASSLNRATPTDTQYF

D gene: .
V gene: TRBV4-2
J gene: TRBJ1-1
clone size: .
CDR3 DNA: TGTGCCAGCAGCCAAGAGGGAGGGGGAGCTTTCTTT
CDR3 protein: CASSQEGGGAFF

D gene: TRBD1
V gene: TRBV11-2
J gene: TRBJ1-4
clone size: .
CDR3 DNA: TGTGCCAGCAGCTTAGGCAGGGGGCCTGCTAATGAAAAACTGTTTTTT
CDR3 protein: CASSLGRGPANEKLFF

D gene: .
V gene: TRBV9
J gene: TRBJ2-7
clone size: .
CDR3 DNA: TGTGCCAGCAGCGTAGACCCCTCTGGGACCTACGAGCAGTACTTC
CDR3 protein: CASSVDPSGTYEQYF

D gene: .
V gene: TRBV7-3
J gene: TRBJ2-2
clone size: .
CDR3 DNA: TGTGCCAGCAGCTTTATAGGGCTAAACACCGGGGAGCTGTTTTTT
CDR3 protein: CASSFIGLNTGELFF

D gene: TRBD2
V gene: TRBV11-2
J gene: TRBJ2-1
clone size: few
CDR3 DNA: TGTGCCAGCAGCCAGCGGGGGGCGTACAATGAGCAGTTCTTC
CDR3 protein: CASSQRGAYNEQFF

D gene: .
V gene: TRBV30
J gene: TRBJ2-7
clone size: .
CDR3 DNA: TGTGCCTGGAGCCTAGCAGGCGAGCAGTACTTC
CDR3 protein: CAWSLAGEQYF

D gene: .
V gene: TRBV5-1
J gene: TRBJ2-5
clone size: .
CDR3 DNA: TGCGCCAGCAGCTTGGAGCGGGCCTATGAGACCCAGTACTTC
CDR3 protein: CASSLERAYETQYF

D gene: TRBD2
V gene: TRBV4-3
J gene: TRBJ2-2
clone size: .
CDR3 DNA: TGCGCCAGCAGCCACCTACTAGCGGGGCAGGGAGGCGGGGAGCTGTTTTTT
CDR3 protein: CASSHLLAGQGGGELFF

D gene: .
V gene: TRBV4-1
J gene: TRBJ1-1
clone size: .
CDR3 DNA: TGCGCCAGCAGCCAAGAGGGGGGCCCTGTCGCTTTCTTT
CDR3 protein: CASSQEGGPVAFF

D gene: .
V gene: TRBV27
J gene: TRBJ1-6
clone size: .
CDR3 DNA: TGTGCCAGCAGTCCCTCGAGAGGGGAGTGGAATTCACCCCTCCACTTT
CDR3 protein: CASSPSRGEWNSPLHF

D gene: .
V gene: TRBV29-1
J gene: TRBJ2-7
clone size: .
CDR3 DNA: TGCAGCATCCGGGACGCTGACTCCTACGAGCAGTACTTC
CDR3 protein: CSIRDADSYEQYF

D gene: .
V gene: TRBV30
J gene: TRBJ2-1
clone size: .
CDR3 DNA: TGTGCCTGGGGTGGGGAGAATACCTACAATGAGCAGTTCTTC
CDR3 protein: CAWGGENTYNEQFF